This T cell receptor beta chain was documented in a study of shared clonotypes between healthy human individuals. Measured with immunoSEQ multiplex PCR; TCRdb has only the in-frame clones, and not every one. In the table there are over 1.4 million clones, roughly 97% of which are singletons. CDR1 MRHNA and CDR2 SNTAGT come from the germline V gene. The CDR3 extends over 13 amino acids. V was pared by 2 bases and J by 1 base, with 5 bases between. This TCR derives from a young man in good health. The sequenced material came from naive CD4+ T cells sorted from blood. Subset of the sample: CD45RA+ positively selected. The genes are TRBV6-4 and TRBJ1-1; D is uncertain. CDR3 sequence (DNA): TGTGCCAGCAGTGACCGCAGGAACACTGAAGCTTTCTTT. Translating it yields CASSDRRNTEAFF.